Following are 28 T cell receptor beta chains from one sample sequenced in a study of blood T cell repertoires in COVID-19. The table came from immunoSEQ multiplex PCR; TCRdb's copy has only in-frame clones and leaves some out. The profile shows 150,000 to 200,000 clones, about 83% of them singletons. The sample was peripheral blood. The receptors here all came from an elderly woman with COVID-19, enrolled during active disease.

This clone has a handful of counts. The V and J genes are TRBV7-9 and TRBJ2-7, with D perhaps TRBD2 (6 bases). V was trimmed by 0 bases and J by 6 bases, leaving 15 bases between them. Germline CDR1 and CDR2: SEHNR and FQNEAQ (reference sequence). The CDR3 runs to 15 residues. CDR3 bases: TGTGCCAGCAGCTTAGCGCTAGGAGGGGCCGCCGAGCAGTACTTC. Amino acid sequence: CASSLALGGAAEQYF.

The DNA for the CDR3 is TGTGCCAGCAAGGCGGGCCCAGATACGCAGTATTTT. It is translated as CASKAGPDTQYF. V is TRBV6-5 and J is TRBJ2-3; a possible D gene is TRBD2 (5 bases). Germline assignment: CDR1 MNHEY and CDR2 SVGAGI. The V end lost 7 bases, the J end lost 4 bases, and 9 bases lay between the germline ends. The CDR3 totals 12 residues.

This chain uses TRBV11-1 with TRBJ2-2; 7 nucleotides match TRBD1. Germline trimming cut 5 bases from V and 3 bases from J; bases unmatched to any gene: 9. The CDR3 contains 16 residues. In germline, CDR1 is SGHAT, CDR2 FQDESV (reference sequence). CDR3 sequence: CASSRNRGLDTGELFF. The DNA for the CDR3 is TGTGCCAGCAGCCGAAACAGGGGATTGGACACCGGGGAGCTGTTTTTT.

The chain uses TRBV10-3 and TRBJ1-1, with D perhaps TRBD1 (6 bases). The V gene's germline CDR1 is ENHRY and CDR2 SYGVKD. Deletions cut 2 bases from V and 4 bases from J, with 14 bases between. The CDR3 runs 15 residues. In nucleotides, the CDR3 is TGTGCCATCAGTGAGATCAGGGGTTCTGGCACTGAAGCTTTCTTT. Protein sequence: CAISEIRGSGTEAFF.

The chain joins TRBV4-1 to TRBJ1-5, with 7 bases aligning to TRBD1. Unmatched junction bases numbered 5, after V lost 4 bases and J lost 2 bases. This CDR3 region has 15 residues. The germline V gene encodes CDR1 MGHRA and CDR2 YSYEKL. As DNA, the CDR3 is TGCGCCAGCAGCCCAAGACAGGGAGGCAATCAGCCCCAGCATTTT. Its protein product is CASSPRQGGNQPQHF.

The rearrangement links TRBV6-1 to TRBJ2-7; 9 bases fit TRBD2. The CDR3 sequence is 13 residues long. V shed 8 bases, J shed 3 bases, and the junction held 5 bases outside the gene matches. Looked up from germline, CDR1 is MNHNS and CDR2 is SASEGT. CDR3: CASSGTSIYEQYF. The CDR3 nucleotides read TGTGCCAGCTCTGGGACTAGCATCTACGAGCAGTACTTC.

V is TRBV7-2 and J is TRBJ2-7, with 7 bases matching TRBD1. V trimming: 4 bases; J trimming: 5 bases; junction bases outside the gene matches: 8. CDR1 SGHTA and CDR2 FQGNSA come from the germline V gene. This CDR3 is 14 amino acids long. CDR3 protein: CASSYTRGWNEQYF. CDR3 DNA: TGTGCCAGCAGCTACACCAGGGGGTGGAACGAGCAGTACTTC.

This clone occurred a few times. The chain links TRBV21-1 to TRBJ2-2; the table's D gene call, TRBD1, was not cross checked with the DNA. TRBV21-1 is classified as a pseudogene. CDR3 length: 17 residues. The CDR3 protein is CASSSRTGGLDTGELFF. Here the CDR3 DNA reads TGTGCCAGCAGCAGCCGGACAGGGGGCTTGGACACCGGGGAGCTGTTTTTT.

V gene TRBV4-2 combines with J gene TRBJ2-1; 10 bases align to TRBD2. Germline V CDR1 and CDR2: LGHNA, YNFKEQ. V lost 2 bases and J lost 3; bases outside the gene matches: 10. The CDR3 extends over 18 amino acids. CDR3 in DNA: TGTGCCAGCAGCCAAATAGCGGGGGGTCCCGCAAACTACAATGAGCAGTTCTTC. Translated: CASSQIAGGPANYNEQFF.

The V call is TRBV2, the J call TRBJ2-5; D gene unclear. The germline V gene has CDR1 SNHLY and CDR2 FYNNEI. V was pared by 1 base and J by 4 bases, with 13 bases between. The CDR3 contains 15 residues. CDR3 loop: CASSEGTTMAETQYF. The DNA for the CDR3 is TGTGCCAGCAGTGAAGGAACTACCATGGCAGAGACCCAGTACTTC.

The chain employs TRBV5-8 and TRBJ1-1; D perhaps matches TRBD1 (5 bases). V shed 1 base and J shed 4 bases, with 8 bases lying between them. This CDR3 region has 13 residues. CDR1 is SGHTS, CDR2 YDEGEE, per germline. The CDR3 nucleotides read TGTGCCAGCAGCTTGATGGGGGGCACTGAAGCTTTCTTT. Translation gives CASSLMGGTEAFF.

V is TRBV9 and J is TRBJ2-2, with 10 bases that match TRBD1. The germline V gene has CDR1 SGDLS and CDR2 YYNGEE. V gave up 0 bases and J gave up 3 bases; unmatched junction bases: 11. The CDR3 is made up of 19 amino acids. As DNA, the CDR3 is TGTGCCAGCAGCGTAGACCCCAGGGGACAGGGGAAACACACCGGGGAGCTGTTTTTT. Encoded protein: CASSVDPRGQGKHTGELFF.

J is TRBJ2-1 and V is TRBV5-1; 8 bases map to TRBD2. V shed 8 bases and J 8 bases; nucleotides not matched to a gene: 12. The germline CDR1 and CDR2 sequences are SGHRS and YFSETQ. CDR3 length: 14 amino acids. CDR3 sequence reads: CASKSGSGRDEQFF. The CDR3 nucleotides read TGCGCCAGTAAAAGCGGGAGCGGCCGGGATGAGCAGTTCTTC. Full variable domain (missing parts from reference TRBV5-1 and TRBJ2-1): KAGVTQTPRYLIKTRGQQVTLSCSPISGHRSVSWYQQTPGQGLQFLFEYFSETQRNKGNFPGRFSGRQFSNSRSEMNVSTLELGDSALYLCASKSGSGRDEQFFGPGTRLTVL.

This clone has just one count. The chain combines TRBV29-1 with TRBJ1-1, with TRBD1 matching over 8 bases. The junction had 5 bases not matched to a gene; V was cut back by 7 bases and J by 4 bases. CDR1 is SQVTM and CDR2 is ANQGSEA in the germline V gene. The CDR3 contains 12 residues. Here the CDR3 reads CSAGGQVTEAFF. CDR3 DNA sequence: TGCAGCGCAGGGGGCCAAGTCACTGAAGCTTTCTTT.

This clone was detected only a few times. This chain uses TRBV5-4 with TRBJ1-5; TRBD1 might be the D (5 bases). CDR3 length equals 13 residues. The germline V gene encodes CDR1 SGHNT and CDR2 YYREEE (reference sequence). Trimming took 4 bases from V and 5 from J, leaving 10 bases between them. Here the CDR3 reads CASSADSDQPQHF. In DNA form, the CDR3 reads TGTGCCAGCAGCGCCGACAGTGATCAGCCCCAGCATTTT.

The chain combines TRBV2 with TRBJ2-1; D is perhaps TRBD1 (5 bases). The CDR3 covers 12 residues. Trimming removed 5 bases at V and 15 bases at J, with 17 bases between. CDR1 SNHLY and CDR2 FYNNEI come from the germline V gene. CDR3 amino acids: CASSINRSWWFF. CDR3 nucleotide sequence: TGTGCCAGCAGTATTAACAGGTCATGGTGGTTCTTC.

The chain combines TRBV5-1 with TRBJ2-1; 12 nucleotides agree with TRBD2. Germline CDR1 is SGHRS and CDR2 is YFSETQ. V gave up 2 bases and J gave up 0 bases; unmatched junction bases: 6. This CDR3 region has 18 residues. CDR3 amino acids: CASSFPETSGSSYNEQFF. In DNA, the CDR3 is TGCGCCAGCAGCTTCCCGGAGACTAGCGGGAGCTCCTACAATGAGCAGTTCTTC.

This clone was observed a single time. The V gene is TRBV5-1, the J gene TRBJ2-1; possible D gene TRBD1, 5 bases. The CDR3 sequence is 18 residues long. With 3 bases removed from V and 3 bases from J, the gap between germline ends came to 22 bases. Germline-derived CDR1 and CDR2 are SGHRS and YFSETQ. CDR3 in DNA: TGCGCCAGCAGCTCCTTTCTCAGGGCCCCAGCCTTCTACAATGAGCAGTTCTTC. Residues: CASSSFLRAPAFYNEQFF.

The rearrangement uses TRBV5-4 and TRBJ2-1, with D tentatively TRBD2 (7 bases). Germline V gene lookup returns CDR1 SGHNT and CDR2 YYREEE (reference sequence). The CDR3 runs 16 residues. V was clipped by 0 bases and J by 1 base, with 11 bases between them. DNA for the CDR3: TGTGCCAGCAGCTTGGGGCGGGGGCATTCCTACAATGAGCAGTTCTTC. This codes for CASSLGRGHSYNEQFF.

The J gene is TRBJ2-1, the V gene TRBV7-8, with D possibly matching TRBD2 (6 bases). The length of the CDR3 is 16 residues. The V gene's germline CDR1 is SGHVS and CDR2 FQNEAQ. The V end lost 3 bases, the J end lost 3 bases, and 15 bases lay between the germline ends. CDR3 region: CASSLSAGKLYNEQFF. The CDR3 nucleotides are TGTGCCAGCAGCTTGTCAGCGGGCAAGCTCTACAATGAGCAGTTCTTC.

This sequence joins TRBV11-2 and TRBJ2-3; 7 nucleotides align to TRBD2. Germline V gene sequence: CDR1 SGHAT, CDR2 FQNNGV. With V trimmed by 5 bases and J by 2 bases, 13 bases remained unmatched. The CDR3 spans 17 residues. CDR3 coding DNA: TGTGCCAGCAGCCCGAGCCGGGCTAGCGGTAACACAGATACGCAGTATTTT. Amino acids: CASSPSRASGNTDTQYF. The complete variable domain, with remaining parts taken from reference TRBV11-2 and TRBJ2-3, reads EAGVAQSPRYKIIEKRQSVAFWCNPISGHATLYWYQQILGQGPKLLIQFQNNGVVDDSQLPKDRFSAERLKGVDSTLKIQPAKLEDSAVYLCASSPSRASGNTDTQYFGPGTRLTVL.

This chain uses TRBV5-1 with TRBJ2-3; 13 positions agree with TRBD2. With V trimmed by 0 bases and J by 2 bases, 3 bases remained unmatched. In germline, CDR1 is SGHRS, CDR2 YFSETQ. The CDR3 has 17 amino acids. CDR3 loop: CASSLGLAGGSTDTQYF. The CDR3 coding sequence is TGCGCCAGCAGCTTGGGACTAGCGGGAGGTTCCACAGATACGCAGTATTTT.

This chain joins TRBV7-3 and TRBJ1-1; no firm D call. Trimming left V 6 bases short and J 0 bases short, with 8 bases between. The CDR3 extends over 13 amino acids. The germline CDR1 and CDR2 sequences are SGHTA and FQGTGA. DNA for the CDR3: TGTGCCAGCAGATCACGGGTGAACACTGAAGCTTTCTTT. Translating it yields CASRSRVNTEAFF.

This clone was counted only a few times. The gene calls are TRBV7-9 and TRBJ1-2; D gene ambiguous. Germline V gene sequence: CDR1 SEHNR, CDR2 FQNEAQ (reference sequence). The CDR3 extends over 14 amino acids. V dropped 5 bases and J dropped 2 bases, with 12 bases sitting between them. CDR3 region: CASSQPARNYGYTF. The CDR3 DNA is TGTGCCAGCAGCCAGCCGGCCAGGAACTATGGCTACACCTTC.

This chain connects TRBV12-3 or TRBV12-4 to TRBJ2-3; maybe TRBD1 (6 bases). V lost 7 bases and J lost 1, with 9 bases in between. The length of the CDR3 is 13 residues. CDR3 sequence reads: CASTNRGTDTQYF. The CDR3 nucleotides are TGTGCCAGCACCAACAGGGGCACAGATACGCAGTATTTT.

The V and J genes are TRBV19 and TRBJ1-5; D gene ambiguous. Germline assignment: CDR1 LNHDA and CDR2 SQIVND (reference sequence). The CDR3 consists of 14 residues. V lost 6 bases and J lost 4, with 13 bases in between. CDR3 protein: CASRSVGPNQPQHF. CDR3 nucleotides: TGTGCCAGTAGAAGTGTGGGCCCGAATCAGCCCCAGCATTTT.

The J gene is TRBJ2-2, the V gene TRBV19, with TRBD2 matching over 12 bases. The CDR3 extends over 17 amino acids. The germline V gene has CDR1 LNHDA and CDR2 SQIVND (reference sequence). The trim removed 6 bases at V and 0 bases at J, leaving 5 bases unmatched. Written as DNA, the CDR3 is TGTGCCAGTAGAAAACTAGCGGGGGGCCCGAACACCGGGGAGCTGTTTTTT. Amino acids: CASRKLAGGPNTGELFF.

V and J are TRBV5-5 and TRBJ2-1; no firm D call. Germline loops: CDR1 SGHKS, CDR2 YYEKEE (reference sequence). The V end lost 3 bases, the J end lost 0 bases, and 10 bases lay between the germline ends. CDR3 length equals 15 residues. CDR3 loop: CASSYVTSSYNEQFF. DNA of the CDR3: TGTGCCAGCAGCTACGTCACGAGCTCCTACAATGAGCAGTTCTTC.